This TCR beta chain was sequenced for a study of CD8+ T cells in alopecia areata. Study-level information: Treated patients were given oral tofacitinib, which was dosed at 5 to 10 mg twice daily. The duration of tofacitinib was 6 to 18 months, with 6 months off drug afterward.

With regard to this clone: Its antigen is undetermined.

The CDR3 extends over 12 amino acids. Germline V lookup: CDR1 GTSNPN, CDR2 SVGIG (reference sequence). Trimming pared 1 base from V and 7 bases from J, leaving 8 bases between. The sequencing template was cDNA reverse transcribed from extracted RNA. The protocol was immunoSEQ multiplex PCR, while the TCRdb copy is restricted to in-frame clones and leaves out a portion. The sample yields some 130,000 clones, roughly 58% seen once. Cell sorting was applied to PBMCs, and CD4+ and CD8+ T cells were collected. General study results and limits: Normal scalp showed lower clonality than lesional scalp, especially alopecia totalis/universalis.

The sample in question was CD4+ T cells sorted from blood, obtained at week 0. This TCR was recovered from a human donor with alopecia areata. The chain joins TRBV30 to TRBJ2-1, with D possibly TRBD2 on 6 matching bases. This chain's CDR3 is CAWSAGANEQFF. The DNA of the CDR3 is TGTGCCTGGAGTGCGGGAGCGAATGAGCAGTTCTTC.